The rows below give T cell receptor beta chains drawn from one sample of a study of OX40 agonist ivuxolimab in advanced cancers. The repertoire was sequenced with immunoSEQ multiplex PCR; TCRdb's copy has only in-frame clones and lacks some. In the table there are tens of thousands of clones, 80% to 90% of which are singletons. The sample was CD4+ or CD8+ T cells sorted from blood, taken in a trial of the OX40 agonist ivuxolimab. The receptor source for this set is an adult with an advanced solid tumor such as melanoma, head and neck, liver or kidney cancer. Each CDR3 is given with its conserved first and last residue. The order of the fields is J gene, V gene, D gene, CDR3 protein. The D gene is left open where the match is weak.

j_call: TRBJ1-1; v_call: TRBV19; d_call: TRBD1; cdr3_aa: CASRNQTGTGNTEAFF
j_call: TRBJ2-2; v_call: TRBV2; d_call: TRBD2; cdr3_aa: CASRAGLAGNTGELFF
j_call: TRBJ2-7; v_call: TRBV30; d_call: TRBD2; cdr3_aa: CAWSVSRGGEQYF
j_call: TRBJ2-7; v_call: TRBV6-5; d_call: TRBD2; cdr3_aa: CASFTSGGAEQYF
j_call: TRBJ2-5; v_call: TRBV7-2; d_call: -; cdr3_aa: CASSLWGPGTQYF
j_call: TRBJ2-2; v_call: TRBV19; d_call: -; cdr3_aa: CASIPTGSATGELFF
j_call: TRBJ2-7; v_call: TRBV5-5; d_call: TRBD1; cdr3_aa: CASKREPGQMFYEQYF
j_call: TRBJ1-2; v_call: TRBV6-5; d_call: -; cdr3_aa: CASSSSGTRGYTF
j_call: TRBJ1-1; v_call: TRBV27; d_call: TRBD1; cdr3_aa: CASSLLDRAEAFF
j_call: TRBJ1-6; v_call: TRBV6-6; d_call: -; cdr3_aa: CASSYSAPNSNSPLHF
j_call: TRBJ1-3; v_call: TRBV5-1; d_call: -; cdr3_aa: CASSLGAGEGNTIYF
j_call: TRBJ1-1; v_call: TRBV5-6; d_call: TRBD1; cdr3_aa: CASSGDSLTEAFF
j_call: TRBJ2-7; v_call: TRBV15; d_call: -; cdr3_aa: CATSREIGGTNSYEQYF
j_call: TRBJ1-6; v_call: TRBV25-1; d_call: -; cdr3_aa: CASSGGETKNSPLHF
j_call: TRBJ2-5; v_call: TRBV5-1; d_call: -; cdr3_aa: CASSPSRGGETQYF
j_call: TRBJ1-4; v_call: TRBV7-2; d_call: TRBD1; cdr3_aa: CASSPETGRKLFF
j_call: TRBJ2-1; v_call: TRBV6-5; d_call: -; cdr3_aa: CASSNPGRRFPEQFF
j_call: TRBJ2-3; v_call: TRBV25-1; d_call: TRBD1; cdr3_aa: CASSELQGADTQYF
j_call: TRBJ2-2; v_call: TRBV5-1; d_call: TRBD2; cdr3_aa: CASSFPLAGGINTGELFF
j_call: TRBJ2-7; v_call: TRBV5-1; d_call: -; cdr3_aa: CASSSGGHSYEQYF
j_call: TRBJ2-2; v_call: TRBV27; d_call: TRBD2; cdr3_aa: CASRASGTTNTGELFF
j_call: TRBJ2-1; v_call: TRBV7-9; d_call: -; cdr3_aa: CASSLGQNYNEQFF
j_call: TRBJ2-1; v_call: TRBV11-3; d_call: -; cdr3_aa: CASSLGVTHYNEQFF
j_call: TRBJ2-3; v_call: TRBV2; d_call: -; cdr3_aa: CASISITGSTDTQYF
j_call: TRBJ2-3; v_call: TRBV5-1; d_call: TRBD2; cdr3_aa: CASSFFLRLAGSTDTQYF
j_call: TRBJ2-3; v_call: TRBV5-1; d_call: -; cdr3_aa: CASSSRTLETDTQYF
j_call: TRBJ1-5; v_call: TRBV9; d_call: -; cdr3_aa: CASSSNKDRPSNQPQHF
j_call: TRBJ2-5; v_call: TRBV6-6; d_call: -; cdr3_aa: CASSRGIETQYF
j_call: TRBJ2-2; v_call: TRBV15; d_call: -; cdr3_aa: CATSRDQVRLSTGELFF
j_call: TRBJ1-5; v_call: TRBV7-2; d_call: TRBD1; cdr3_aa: CASSSFSQGASQPQHF
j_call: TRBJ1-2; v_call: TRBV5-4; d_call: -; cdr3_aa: CASSLESYRGYTF
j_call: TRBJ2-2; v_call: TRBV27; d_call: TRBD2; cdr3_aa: CASKWASGTNTGELFF
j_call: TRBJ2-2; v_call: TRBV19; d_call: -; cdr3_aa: CASSIQGNTGELFF
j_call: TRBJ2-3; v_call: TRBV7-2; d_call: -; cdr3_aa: CASSLTGPSTDTQYF
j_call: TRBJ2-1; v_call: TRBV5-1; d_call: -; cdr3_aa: CASSAPAPLEQFF
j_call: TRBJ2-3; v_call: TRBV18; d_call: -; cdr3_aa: CASSPRTDTQYF
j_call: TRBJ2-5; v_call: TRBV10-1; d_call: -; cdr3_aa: CASSDPPGLRQETQYF
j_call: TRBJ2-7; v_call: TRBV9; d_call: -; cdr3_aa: CASSPPGGGTFSYEQYF
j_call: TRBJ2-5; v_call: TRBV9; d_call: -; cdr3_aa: CAGSVGQTIQETQYF
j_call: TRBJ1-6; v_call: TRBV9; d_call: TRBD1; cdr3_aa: CASSAAGGYSPLHF
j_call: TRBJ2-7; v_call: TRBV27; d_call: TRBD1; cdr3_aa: CASSFQQGASYEQYF
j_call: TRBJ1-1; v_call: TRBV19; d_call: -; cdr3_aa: CASSKAQRGEAFF
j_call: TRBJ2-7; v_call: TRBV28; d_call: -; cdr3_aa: CASSSFQSRGAREQYF
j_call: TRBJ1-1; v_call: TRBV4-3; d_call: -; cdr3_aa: CASSQVVWDTEAFF
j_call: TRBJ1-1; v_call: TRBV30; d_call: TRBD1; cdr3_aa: CAWDRALQPTSNTEAFF
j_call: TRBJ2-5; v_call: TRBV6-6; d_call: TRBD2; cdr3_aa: CATHLGLAGGETQYF
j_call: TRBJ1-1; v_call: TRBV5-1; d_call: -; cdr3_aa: CASSFQGVGTEAFF
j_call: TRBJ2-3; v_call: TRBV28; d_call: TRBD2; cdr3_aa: CASSSGSPPDTQYF
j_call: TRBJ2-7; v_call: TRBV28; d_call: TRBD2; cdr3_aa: CASSSPGLAASYEQYF